The sequence of this TCR beta chain was determined in a study of OX40 agonist ivuxolimab in advanced cancers. Findings of the study overall: Certain nonresponders likewise exhibited a low normalized T-cell clonal expansion. At 0.1 to 3.0 mg/kg, CD4+ and CD8+ blood T cells expanded clonally by week 6.

This clone was detected once. Its target is unknown. Assay: immunoSEQ multiplex PCR; the TCRdb copy retains only in-frame clones and omits some. This sample carries around 64,000 clones, roughly 92% of them seen once, and the ten largest clones take more than 7.5%. The source was CD4+ or CD8+ T cells sorted from blood, collected in a trial of the OX40 agonist ivuxolimab. This receptor was identified in an adult with an advanced solid tumor such as melanoma, head and neck, liver or kidney cancer.

The CDR3 DNA follows: TGTGCCAGCAGCCTTGGTGACAGTCCTCTAAACTATGGCTACACCTTC. Protein sequence: CASSLGDSPLNYGYTF. V gene TRBV9 combines with J gene TRBJ1-2; TRBD1 is a possible D gene (5 bases). This CDR3 spans 16 amino acids. Trimming removed 4 bases at V and 2 bases at J, with 18 bases between. The germline V gene encodes CDR1 SGDLS and CDR2 YYNGEE.